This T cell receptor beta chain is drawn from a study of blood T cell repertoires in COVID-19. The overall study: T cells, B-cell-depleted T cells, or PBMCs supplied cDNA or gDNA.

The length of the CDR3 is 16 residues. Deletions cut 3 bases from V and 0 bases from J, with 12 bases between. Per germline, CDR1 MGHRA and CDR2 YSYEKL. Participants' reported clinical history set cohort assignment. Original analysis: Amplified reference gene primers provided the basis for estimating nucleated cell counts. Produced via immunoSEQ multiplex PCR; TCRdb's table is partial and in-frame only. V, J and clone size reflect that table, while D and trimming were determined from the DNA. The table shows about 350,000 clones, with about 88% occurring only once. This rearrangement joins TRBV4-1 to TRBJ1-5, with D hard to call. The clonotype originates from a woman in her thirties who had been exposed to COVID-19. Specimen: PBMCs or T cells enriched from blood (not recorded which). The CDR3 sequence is CASSHRTDISNQPQHF. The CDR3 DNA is TGCGCCAGCAGCCACCGCACAGATATTAGCAATCAGCCCCAGCATTTT.